The 13 T cell receptor beta chains below were found in one sample sequenced in a study of high-grade serous ovarian cancer treatment subgroups. Profiling relied on immunoSEQ multiplex PCR, and the TCRdb table lists in-frame clones only, not all of them. Altogether tens of thousands of clones are present, about 81% being singletons, with the ten largest covering 2.1%. The tumor samples were collected prior to definitive surgery or chemotherapy. Material: tumor tissue. These receptors were collected from a human donor with high-grade serous ovarian cancer.

This clone was observed a few times. The rearrangement joins TRBV28 to TRBJ2-5; tentative D call: TRBD2 (5 bases). Germline V lookup: CDR1 MDHEN, CDR2 SYDVKM. The germline V and J ends were trimmed by 6 bases and 5 bases, with 19 bases remaining between them. The CDR3 has 15 residues. The CDR3, as DNA: TGTGCCAGCAGCTTGGCCGGGGTAAGCTCGGAGACCCAGTACTTC. Residues: CASSLAGVSSETQYF.

The rearrangement links TRBV6-1 to TRBJ1-2; D not certain. Trimming pared 2 bases from V and 7 bases from J, leaving 11 bases between. CDR3 length: 13 amino acids. CDR1 MNHNS and CDR2 SASEGT come from the germline V gene. The CDR3 region has the DNA TGTGCCAGCAGTGAACGGGAAACATTTGGCTACACCTTC. Amino acids: CASSERETFGYTF.

J is TRBJ2-7 and V is TRBV7-8; 7 nucleotides align to TRBD1. Trimming at V came to 5 bases and at J to 7 bases, leaving 17 bases not matched to a gene. CDR1 SGHVS and CDR2 FQNEAQ come from the germline V gene. The CDR3 has 16 amino acids. This CDR3 is CASSKRQGIGFGEQYF. The CDR3 DNA follows: TGTGCCAGCAGCAAACGACAGGGTATTGGGTTTGGGGAGCAGTACTTC.

The chain recombines TRBV7-9 with TRBJ2-7, with D possibly TRBD1 on 5 matching bases. This CDR3 is built from 15 residues. Germline lookup yields CDR1 SEHNR and CDR2 FQNEAQ (reference sequence). Trimming pared 5 bases from V and 4 bases from J, leaving 18 bases between. The DNA of the CDR3 is TGTGCCAGCAGCCTAGGGGTCGGGCAAGCGTACGAGCAGTACTTC. Residues: CASSLGVGQAYEQYF.

The V and J genes are TRBV4-1 and TRBJ1-6; 8 bases are a match to TRBD1. This CDR3 comprises 15 residues. V shed 8 bases and J 11 bases; nucleotides not matched to a gene: 14. Germline V CDR1 and CDR2: MGHRA, YSYEKL. CDR3: CASGPPDRVGAPLHF. As DNA, the CDR3 is TGCGCCAGCGGGCCCCCGGACAGGGTAGGGGCACCCCTCCACTTT.

In nucleotides, the CDR3 is TGTGCCAGCTCACCAAGCGGGACCTCCTACGAGCAGTACTTC. Encoded protein: CASSPSGTSYEQYF. The chain combines TRBV18 with TRBJ2-7; TRBD2 matches at 7 bases. After removal of 2 bases from V and 0 bases from J, the junction contained 1 base not matched to a gene. This CDR3 is built from 14 residues. CDR1 is KGHSH, CDR2 LQKENI, per germline.

The chain has TRBV29-1 and TRBJ1-1; TRBD1 is a possible D gene (5 bases). Trimming pared 5 bases from V and 2 bases from J, leaving 12 bases between. CDR1 is SQVTM and CDR2 is ANQGSEA in the germline V gene. This CDR3 comprises 13 residues. CDR3 DNA sequence: TGCAGCGTTAGTGAGACAGTCAACACTGAAGCTTTCTTT. Protein: CSVSETVNTEAFF.

This chain joins TRBV4-2 and TRBJ2-1, with 15 bases aligning to TRBD2. Trimming cost V 3 bases and J 0 bases; bases outside gene matches: 3. The CDR3 is 18 amino acids. Germline CDR1 reads LGHNA; CDR2 reads YNFKEQ. CDR3 region: CASSHGLAGGPSYNEQFF. The CDR3 DNA reads TGTGCCAGCAGCCATGGACTAGCGGGAGGGCCCTCCTACAATGAGCAGTTCTTC.

The chain employs TRBV11-1 and TRBJ2-6, with a tentative D call TRBD2 (5 bases). Germline V gene data show CDR1 as SGHAT and CDR2 as FQDESV (reference sequence). The CDR3 length is 15 residues. Trimming removed 4 bases from V and 3 bases from J, with 10 bases in between. CDR3 residues: CASSSQAVGANVLTF. CDR3 coding DNA: TGTGCCAGCAGCTCCCAAGCGGTTGGGGCCAACGTCCTGACTTTC.

This clone showed up just once. This chain connects TRBV5-1 to TRBJ2-2; D is unresolved. V lost 0 bases to trimming and J lost 5 bases, with 8 bases between them. Germline CDR1 reads SGHRS; CDR2 reads YFSETQ. This CDR3 comprises 14 residues. The DNA for the CDR3 is TGCGCCAGCAGCTTGGTGGTGGGGACCGGGGAGCTGTTTTTT. Translating it yields CASSLVVGTGELFF. The entire variable domain, with the rest obtained from reference TRBV5-1 and TRBJ2-2, is as follows: KAGVTQTPRYLIKTRGQQVTLSCSPISGHRSVSWYQQTPGQGLQFLFEYFSETQRNKGNFPGRFSGRQFSNSRSEMNVSTLELGDSALYLCASSLVVGTGELFFGEGSRLTVL.

The chain links TRBV7-8 to TRBJ2-3; 8 bases agree with TRBD1. CDR1 is SGHVS and CDR2 is FQNEAQ in the germline V gene. This CDR3 comprises 15 residues. J was trimmed by 2 bases and V by 5 bases; bases with no gene match: 6. CDR3 nucleotide sequence: TGTGCCAGCAGCACAGGGGGGACAACCACAGATACGCAGTATTTT. It translates to CASSTGGTTTDTQYF.

The rearrangement uses TRBV6-4 and TRBJ2-1; 7 bases fit TRBD1. Germline CDR1 reads MRHNA; CDR2 reads SNTAGT. V gave up 6 bases and J gave up 5 bases; unmatched junction bases: 19. The length of the CDR3 is 18 residues. In nucleotides, the CDR3 is TGTGCCAGCAGACCCCTAGGGGGCGAGGGTCTGCTCGACAATGAGCAGTTCTTC. Amino acids: CASRPLGGEGLLDNEQFF.

V and J are TRBV2 and TRBJ1-5, with D maybe TRBD1 (5 bases). Germline CDR1 SNHLY, CDR2 FYNNEI. Trimming took off 7 bases at V and 7 bases at J, with 23 bases between the two ends. The CDR3 totals 16 residues. CDR3 coding DNA: TGTGCCAGCACCGAAGCCGGGAGACAGTTAAGGCAGCCCCAGCATTTT. The encoded protein is CASTEAGRQLRQPQHF.